This paragraph covers one TCR beta chain sequence. Its target is unknown. Data came from immunoSEQ multiplex PCR; TCRdb stores just in-frame clones and leaves some out. Altogether some 320,000 clones are present, 85% to 90% being singletons, with the ten largest covering 1.9%. This specimen comes from a study of Ad26.COV2.S vaccination and SARS-CoV-2 variants. Study-level information: The donor was enrolled in the Ad26.COV2.S arm of the COV1001 trial. Findings of the study overall: Analytic work on TCR breadth and depth might have understated the full extent of total T cell responses. Substantial post-vaccination breadth of spike-specific CD8+ and CD4+ T cell responses was reported.

Indicated treatment: some 19 received Ad26.COV2.S at low or high dose, single or two shots; roughly five received placebo; per-sample allocation not given. Sampling happened 63 days after the first vaccine or placebo injection. The shot given was an Ad26 vector that makes Wuhan-strain SARS-CoV-2 spike. This receptor was obtained from a person aged 18-65 years who received the Ad26.COV2.S COVID-19 vaccine or a placebo. This material consisted of peripheral blood, taken in a trial of Ad26.COV2.S vaccine versus placebo.

The CDR3 nucleotides are TGCGCCAGCAGCCAAGTTGAGAGGACAGGGTCTTACGAGCAGTACTTC. Its protein is CASSQVERTGSYEQYF. This sequence joins TRBV4-1 and TRBJ2-7; 8 bases agree with TRBD1. V was pared by 1 base and J by 4 bases, with 9 bases of the junction left unmatched. This CDR3 spans 16 amino acids. CDR1 is MGHRA and CDR2 is YSYEKL in the germline V gene.